The clone carrying this T cell receptor (beta chain) was seen a single time. This specimen belongs to a study of long-term antiretroviral therapy in people with HIV. This CDR3 spans 16 amino acids. V lost 0 bases to trimming and J lost 7 bases, with 15 bases between them. Germline assignment: CDR1 MDHEN and CDR2 SYDVKM. Assay version v3.0 of immunoSEQ was used, and it was run at survey level. Profiling relied on immunoSEQ multiplex PCR, and the TCRdb table lists in-frame clones only, not all of them. Of around 15,000 clones listed, around 83% are singletons. The chain is built from TRBV28 and TRBJ1-4; no clear D. Material: unsorted PBMCs, obtained 0.5 years after starting antiretroviral therapy. The TCR comes from a middle-aged woman with HIV. CDR3 region: CASSLWVSEGSEKLFF. The CDR3 DNA sequence: TGTGCCAGCAGTTTATGGGTCTCGGAGGGAAGTGAAAAACTGTTTTTT.